The clone carrying this T cell receptor (beta chain) appeared many times. Antigen specificity is unknown. This specimen comes from a study of CD8 T cells in ankylosing spondylitis. Notes on the study in general: A CD8+ phenotype characterized the disease-linked clones, which were relatively rare in peripheral blood.

One entry per CDR3 protein, called by TCRdb with MiXCR from the 5' RACE reads. The sample holds 350,000 or so distinct CDR3 sequences, 11% seen once. V was pared by 10 bases and J by 8 bases, with 14 bases between. CDR3 length: 12 amino acids. The V gene's germline CDR1 is MDHEN and CDR2 SYDVKM. The sequence derives from a female donor with ankylosing spondylitis or in good health (not recorded which). Material for sequencing was blood, either unsorted or a sorted T cell fraction (not recorded which). The V gene is TRBV28, the J gene TRBJ1-4; D unclear. The CDR3 DNA is TGTGCCACCTTTACTTTAGGGGAAAAACTGTTTTTT. This encodes CATFTLGEKLFF.